These 6 T cell receptor beta chains came from one sample sequenced in a study of blood T cell repertoires in COVID-19. Clones were sequenced by immunoSEQ multiplex PCR, and TCRdb holds only the in-frame ones, with some missing. The sample consists of 350,000 or so clones, approximately 89% of them appearing once. Input material: peripheral blood. The origin of the receptors is a woman aged 55-70 years with COVID-19, enrolled during active disease.

The chain combines TRBV6-5 with TRBJ1-5; unclear D gene. CDR3 length equals 13 residues. Per germline, CDR1 MNHEY and CDR2 SVGAGI. V dropped 10 bases and J dropped 4 bases, with 14 bases sitting between them. CDR3 bases: TGTGCCACAAGAGGCTACGGAAATCAGCCCCAGCATTTT. Amino acid sequence: CATRGYGNQPQHF.

This chain connects TRBV18 to TRBJ1-1, with TRBD1 identical over 11 bases. Germline V gives CDR1 KGHSH, CDR2 LQKENI. The CDR3 runs 17 residues. Trimming removed 6 bases from V and 2 bases from J; junction bases left unmatched: 11. CDR3 sequence reads: CASSHKGGQGVNTEAFF. The CDR3 region has the DNA TGTGCCAGCTCCCACAAAGGGGGACAGGGGGTAAACACTGAAGCTTTCTTT.

The gene calls are TRBV2 and TRBJ1-2; D remains ambiguous. CDR1 and CDR2 (germline): SNHLY, FYNNEI. This CDR3 region has 14 residues. The V and J ends lost 7 bases and 0 bases respectively, with 12 bases between them. The CDR3: CASKIGGSNYGYTF. The DNA of the CDR3 is TGTGCCAGCAAGATCGGAGGGTCTAACTATGGCTACACCTTC. The full variable domain, in which reference TRBV2 and TRBJ1-2 provide the parts outside the CDR3, is EPEVTQTPSHQVTQMGQEVILRCVPISNHLYFYWYRQILGQKVEFLVSFYNNEISEKSEIFDDQFSVERPDGSNFTLKIRSTKLEDSAMYFCASKIGGSNYGYTFGSGTRLTVV.

V usage is TRBV11-2 and J usage is TRBJ2-7, with a weak D call TRBD1 (6 bases). The CDR3 has 14 amino acids. The germline CDR1 and CDR2 sequences are SGHAT and FQNNGV. V was cut by 6 bases and J by 4 bases, with 16 bases left in between. As DNA, the CDR3 is TGTGCCAGCAGGAACCCACAGGGACGATACGAGCAGTACTTC. It encodes CASRNPQGRYEQYF.

V is TRBV15 and J is TRBJ1-1; D might be TRBD1 (6 bases). The V gene's germline CDR1 is LNHNV and CDR2 YYDKDF (reference sequence). This CDR3 spans 15 amino acids. Deletions cut 3 bases from V and 7 bases from J, with 18 bases between. DNA of the CDR3: TGTGCCACCAGCAGTCACCTGGTGTCGGACAGTGAAGCTTTCTTT. It encodes CATSSHLVSDSEAFF.

J is TRBJ1-4 and V is TRBV19; no firm D call. The V gene lost 3 bases and the J gene lost 8 bases, with 10 bases spanning the gap. In germline, CDR1 is LNHDA, CDR2 SQIVND (reference sequence). This CDR3 region has 13 residues. This CDR3 reads CASSMRRGEKLFF. The CDR3 DNA sequence: TGTGCCAGTAGTATGAGACGGGGAGAAAAACTGTTTTTT.